The TCR beta chain under discussion was sequenced for a study of shared clonotypes between healthy human individuals. Sequencing was performed with immunoSEQ multiplex PCR; in TCRdb, only in-frame clones are kept and a portion is missing. The table shows over 800,000 clones, with 90% to 95% occurring only once. The V gene's germline CDR1 is LNHNV and CDR2 YYDKDF (reference sequence). The CDR3 totals 13 residues. V dropped 0 bases and J dropped 6 bases, with 8 bases sitting between them. Study results and limitations: Larger estimated richness was generally recorded for naive subsets relative to memory subsets.

As regards this clone: Its matching antigen is unknown.

In the naive CD8 group, cells lacked CD45RO and were positively selected for CCR7, so terminally differentiated effector memory CD45RA+ cells were left out. Sequenced: naive CD8+ T cells sorted from blood. The clonotype was recovered from a man aged 25 to 40 in good health. The chain recombines TRBV15 with TRBJ1-1, with D perhaps TRBD1 (5 bases). The CDR3 DNA follows: TGTGCCACCAGCAGAGACGTGACAGCTGAAGCTTTCTTT. As protein: CATSRDVTAEAFF. The full variable domain, its missing parts supplied by reference TRBV15 and TRBJ1-1, is DAMVIQNPRYQVTQFGKPVTLSCSQTLNHNVMYWYQQKSSQAPKLLFHYYDKDFNNEADTPDNFQSRRPNTSFCFLDIRSPGLGDTAMYLCATSRDVTAEAFFGQGTRLTVV.